This TCR beta chain is drawn from a study of response to subunit inactivated influenza vaccine (dated by TCRdb to 2017 to 2018). With regard to the full study: Deep quantitative T cell receptor repertoire profiling was used in the study to track responses to a trivalent subunit inactivated influenza vaccine.

Worth noting for this clonotype: No antigen is known for it. No quality values exist for individual bases; no much larger clone is one base distant.

Reading from cysteine to phenylalanine, the CDR3 counts 13 amino acids. Only the CDR3 DNA stays, 39 bases, in frame from base 1. CDR1 and CDR2, looked up from the germline V gene, are SNHLY and FYNNEI. At the junction V is shortened by 8 bases and J by 6 bases; bases outside the gene matches: 6. Overall study results and their limits: The authors proposed that each seasonal influenza vaccination may bring in only a limited number of new T cells.

Libraries came from RT-PCR. Reads for this sample came from an Illumina HiSeq 2500. The public reads were reprocessed in TCRdb via fastp at Q25 and MiXCR, keeping in-frame beta chains. Rows with one shared CDR3 protein collapse into an entry with the most common genes and DNA. In all, the sample holds about 480,000 distinct CDR3 sequences, and around 25% of those were seen once. The ten most abundant clones make up about 1.9% of the sample. The clonotype was recovered from a man aged 45-60 years who received an inactivated influenza vaccine. Donor details come from another sample of the same person, matched by shared clones. The material was CD4+ T cells sorted from PBMCs, obtained around 5 days after vaccination. The chain is assembled from TRBV2 and TRBJ1-1, with 10 bases matching TRBD1. CDR3 reads: CASCPGQGSEAFF. Here is the DNA: TGTGCCAGCTGCCCGGGACAGGGGTCTGAAGCTTTCTTT. Joined to the reference TRBV2 and TRBJ1-1 proteins, this CDR3 gives the full variable domain: EPEVTQTPSHQVTQMGQEVILRCVPISNHLYFYWYRQILGQKVEFLVSFYNNEISEKSEIFDDQFSVERPDGSNFTLKIRSTKLEDSAMYFCASCPGQGSEAFFGQGTRLTVV.